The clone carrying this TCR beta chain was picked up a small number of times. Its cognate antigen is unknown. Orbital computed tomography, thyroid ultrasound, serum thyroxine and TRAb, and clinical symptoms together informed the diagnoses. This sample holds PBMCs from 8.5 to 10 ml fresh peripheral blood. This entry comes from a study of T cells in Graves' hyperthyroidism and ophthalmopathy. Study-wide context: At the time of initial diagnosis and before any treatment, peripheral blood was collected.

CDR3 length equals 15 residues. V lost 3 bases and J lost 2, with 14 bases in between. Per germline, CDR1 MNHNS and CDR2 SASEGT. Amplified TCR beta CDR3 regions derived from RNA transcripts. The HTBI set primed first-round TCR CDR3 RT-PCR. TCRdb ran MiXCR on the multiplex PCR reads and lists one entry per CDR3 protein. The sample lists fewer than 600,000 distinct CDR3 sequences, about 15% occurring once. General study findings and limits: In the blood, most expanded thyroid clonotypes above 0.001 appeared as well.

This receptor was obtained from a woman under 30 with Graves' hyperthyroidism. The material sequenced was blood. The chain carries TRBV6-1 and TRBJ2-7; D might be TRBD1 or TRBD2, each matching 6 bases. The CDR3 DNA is TGTGCCAGCAGTGAGGGGGCGCGGGACCCCTACGAGCAGTACTTC. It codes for CASSEGARDPYEQYF.